These T cell receptor beta chains were read from a single sample in a study of T cells after yellow fever vaccination. TCRdb redid the calling of the 5' RACE reads with MiXCR, one entry per CDR3 protein. The repertoire has under 700,000 distinct CDR3 sequences, roughly a sixth of them found once; the top ten carry roughly 17%. Material: PBMCs, obtained about 5 days after the first yellow fever vaccination. These receptors were obtained from a man between 18 and 29 years old who received the YFV17D yellow fever vaccine. CDR3s include the opening cysteine and the closing phenylalanine or tryptophan. D genes are given only for firm matches. Clone size is not always given. Where it is, it says once, few, many or a class for expanded clones.

TRBD2	TRBV7-2	TRBJ2-5	few	TGTGCCAGCAGCTTAGGCCAGCGGGGGAGACAAGAGACCCAGTACTTC	CASSLGQRGRQETQYF
TRBD2	TRBV27	TRBJ2-3	-	TGTGCCAGCAGTACCCTCAGCGGGGCTCCAGATACGCAGTATTTT	CASSTLSGAPDTQYF
-	TRBV4-1	TRBJ2-4	few	TGCGCCAGCAGCCAAGAACCCGGACAGCAAGTTCGGGACTTC	CASSQEPGQQVRDF
TRBD2	TRBV23-1	TRBJ2-5	few	TGCGCCATCGGGACGCTGGGGGGGGCCCAGTACTTC	CAIGTLGGAQYF
-	TRBV5-6	TRBJ2-1	-	TGTGCCAGCAGCTTGTCGGGACGGAAGTTCTTC	CASSLSGRKFF
-	TRBV30	TRBJ1-1	-	TGTGCCTGGAATCTCCCCAACACTGAAGCTTTCTTT	CAWNLPNTEAFF
-	TRBV20-1	TRBJ2-4	-	TGCAGTGCTAGAGATCCCGGGGTCAAAAACATTCAGTACTTC	CSARDPGVKNIQYF
TRBD1	TRBV15	TRBJ1-6	-	TGTGCCACCAGCAGCAGGACAGGGGTTAATCCCCTCCACTTT	CATSSRTGVNPLHF
TRBD1	TRBV3-1	TRBJ1-2	-	TGTGCCAGCAGCGCTCACAACAGGGGATTGCTAAATGGCTACACCTTC	CASSAHNRGLLNGYTF
-	TRBV5-1	TRBJ2-3	-	TGCGCCAGCAGGGCGGGGACGGGCACAGATACGCAGTATTTT	CASRAGTGTDTQYF
-	TRBV7-9	TRBJ1-6	few	TGTGCCAGCAGCGTCGAAGAGTCACCCCTCCACTTT	CASSVEESPLHF
-	TRBV3-1	TRBJ1-3	-	TGTGCCAGCAGCCAAGCCACAGTCTCTGGAAACACCATATATTTT	CASSQATVSGNTIYF
-	TRBV14	TRBJ2-3	few	TGTGCCAGCAGCCAACGACTGTCGGGCCTTTCGGATACGCAGTATTTT	CASSQRLSGLSDTQYF
-	TRBV6-6	TRBJ1-1	few	TGTGCCAGCAGTTACTCAACTAATCAAGCTTTCTTT	CASSYSTNQAFF
-	TRBV6-2/TRBV6-3	TRBJ2-7	-	TGTGCCAGCAGTTACTCGATTACCACCTACGAGCAGTACTTC	CASSYSITTYEQYF
-	TRBV29-1	TRBJ2-2	-	TGCAGCGCAGGAGAAGGGGAGCTGTTTTTT	CSAGEGELFF
TRBD2	TRBV20-1	TRBJ2-2	-	TGCAGTGTTGGGATGGGGGGGGCGAACACCGGGGAGCTGTTTTTT	CSVGMGGANTGELFF
-	TRBV7-9	TRBJ2-2	-	TGTGCCGGCCAGGGCGGGTCGAACACCGGGGAGCTGTTTTTT	CAGQGGSNTGELFF
-	TRBV10-1	TRBJ1-3	-	TGCGCCAGCAGTGAGTCGGGAGGACTAGGAAACACCATATATTTT	CASSESGGLGNTIYF
-	TRBV4-1	TRBJ1-6	-	TGCGCCAGCAGCCAAGAGGTAAATAATTCACCCCTCCACTTT	CASSQEVNNSPLHF
-	TRBV7-9	TRBJ2-2	many	TGTGCCAGCAGCCCCCCTGGGGGCCCGAACACCGGGGAGCTGTTTTTT	CASSPPGGPNTGELFF
-	TRBV7-9	TRBJ1-5	-	TGTGCCAGCAGCTTTCGGGGAGGGGGTCAGCCCCAGCATTTT	CASSFRGGGQPQHF
-	TRBV19	TRBJ1-1	few	TGTGCCAGTAGTATGACGCCGGGAAACACTGAAGCTTTCTTT	CASSMTPGNTEAFF
-	TRBV7-2	TRBJ2-3	many	TGTGCCAGCAGCCCGGACTCTAGCACAGATACGCAGTATTTT	CASSPDSSTDTQYF
-	TRBV9	TRBJ1-1	-	TGTGCCAGCAGCCTACGGGCCGCGAACACTGAAGCTTTCTTT	CASSLRAANTEAFF
-	TRBV6-5	TRBJ2-3	-	TGTGCCAGCAGTTTCGGGGGAGGGGGAGGGGGCACAGATACGCAGTATTTT	CASSFGGGGGGTDTQYF
-	TRBV5-1	TRBJ1-5	few	TGCGCCAGCAGCACTGGCGGGGGGCCGGGTCAGCCCCAGCATTTT	CASSTGGGPGQPQHF
-	TRBV20-1	TRBJ1-5	-	TGCAGTGCTCGCGGCGGGGCGCGGGATCAGCCCCAGCATTTT	CSARGGARDQPQHF
-	TRBV20-1	TRBJ2-5	few	TGCAGTGCTAGAGCGGCTAGGCTCATACGGGGGGAGACCCAGTACTTC	CSARAARLIRGETQYF
-	TRBV24-1	TRBJ2-5	-	TGTGCCACCCTCCTGGGGGGCGGGAGAGAGACCCAGTACTTC	CATLLGGGRETQYF
TRBD2	TRBV3-1	TRBJ2-1	-	TGTGCCAGCAGCCAAGCGGGGGGTGGAATCGGGCAGTTCTTC	CASSQAGGGIGQFF
TRBD2	TRBV5-6	TRBJ2-5	many	TGTGCCAGCAGCTCGCCCGGGAGGCAAGAGACCCAGTACTTC	CASSSPGRQETQYF
-	TRBV6-2/TRBV6-3	TRBJ2-1	few	TGTGCCAGCAGTTCCAGGAGCGGAGCCTACAATGAGCAGTTCTTC	CASSSRSGAYNEQFF
-	TRBV4-1	TRBJ2-6	-	TGCGCCAGCAGCCAAGTACGTCCTTCTGGGGCCAACGTCCTGACTTTC	CASSQVRPSGANVLTF
TRBD1	TRBV6-2/TRBV6-3	TRBJ2-1	few	TGTGCCAGCAGTCCGAGGACAGGGACGAACTCCTACAATGAGCAGTTCTTC	CASSPRTGTNSYNEQFF
-	TRBV12-3/TRBV12-4	TRBJ1-2	-	TGTGCCAGCAGTCCGCTTGGGGACTATCGCTACACCTTC	CASSPLGDYRYTF
TRBD2	TRBV5-1	TRBJ2-3	-	TGCGCCAGCAGCCCCGGAGGACTAGCGGGGGCAGATACGCAGTATTTT	CASSPGGLAGADTQYF
TRBD2	TRBV3-1	TRBJ2-2	-	TGTACCTTCAGTGCCGCGACTTTGCGGGGGGGCCTCGGCGGGGAGCTGTTTTTT	CTFSAATLRGGLGGELFF
-	TRBV4-3	TRBJ2-1	-	TGCGCCAGCAGCCAAGCCGGAACAGGCAATGAGCAGTTCTTC	CASSQAGTGNEQFF
TRBD2	TRBV12-3/TRBV12-4	TRBJ2-3	-	TGTGCCAGCAGTTCTAAAAAGACTAGCGGTTCCACAGATACGCAGTATTTT	CASSSKKTSGSTDTQYF
-	TRBV7-6	TRBJ2-5	few	TGTGCCAGCAGCTTAGGCCAGGCCATGCGGGAGACCCAGTACTTC	CASSLGQAMRETQYF
TRBD1	TRBV28	TRBJ2-5	-	TGTGCCAGCAGACTGACAGGGTCCGAGACCCAGTACTTC	CASRLTGSETQYF
TRBD1	TRBV9	TRBJ2-2	few	TGTGCCAGCAGCTGGGGACAGGCGAACACCGGGGAGCTGTTTTTT	CASSWGQANTGELFF
-	TRBV9	TRBJ1-2	-	TGTGCCAGCAGCGTAGACAGCTCCTATGGCTACACCTTC	CASSVDSSYGYTF
-	TRBV20-1	TRBJ2-5	-	TGCAGTGCCCCCATCCCCGCCCAAGAGACCCAGTACTTC	CSAPIPAQETQYF
-	TRBV20-1	TRBJ2-1	-	TGCAGTGCTAGACAATACAATGAGCAGTTCTTC	CSARQYNEQFF
-	TRBV6-2/TRBV6-3	TRBJ1-5	-	TGTGCCAGCACTCGATTCAATCAGCCCCAGCATTTT	CASTRFNQPQHF
TRBD1	TRBV12-3/TRBV12-4	TRBJ2-3	-	TGTGCCAGCCGCTATAACAGGGGTGATAGGGCAGATACGCAGTATTTT	CASRYNRGDRADTQYF
TRBD1	TRBV29-1	TRBJ2-3	few	TGCAGCGTATTGGGACAGCCCGCACAGGGATATGCAGATACGCAGTATTTT	CSVLGQPAQGYADTQYF
-	TRBV5-1	TRBJ1-2	many	TGCGCCAGCAGCCCGGGGACAAACTATGGCTACACCTTC	CASSPGTNYGYTF
TRBD2	TRBV20-1	TRBJ2-3	-	TGCAGTGCTTCCCCTAGCGGGGGGGGCACAGATACGCAGTATTTT	CSASPSGGGTDTQYF
-	TRBV7-9	TRBJ1-1	-	TGTGCCAGCACAGGGGCTGCTGAAGCTTTCTTT	CASTGAAEAFF